These T cell receptor beta chains were read from a single sample in a study of CD8 T cells in ankylosing spondylitis. Each CDR3 protein gets one entry after TCRdb re-called the 5' RACE reads with MiXCR. The table lists some 90,000 distinct CDR3 sequences, 27% of them singletons. Sequenced sample: blood, either unsorted or a sorted T cell fraction (not recorded which). These receptors all come from a male donor with ankylosing spondylitis or in good health (not recorded which). CDR3s include the opening cysteine and the closing phenylalanine or tryptophan. D genes are given only for firm matches. Part of the rows lack a size; the others show once, few, many or a class for expanded clones.

v_call: TRBV5-1
j_call: TRBJ2-5
clone_size: .
d_call: TRBD2
cdr3_aa: CASSLAGTTQETQYF
cdr3_nt: TGCGCCAGCAGCTTGGCAGGGACTACACAAGAGACCCAGTACTTC

v_call: TRBV5-1
j_call: TRBJ2-1
clone_size: .
d_call: .
cdr3_aa: CASSSEGGNEQFF
cdr3_nt: TGCGCCAGCAGCTCGGAGGGGGGCAATGAGCAGTTCTTC

v_call: TRBV5-5
j_call: TRBJ2-5
clone_size: .
d_call: .
cdr3_aa: CASSPVRVSETQYF
cdr3_nt: TGTGCCAGCAGCCCTGTCAGGGTCTCGGAGACCCAGTACTTC

v_call: TRBV28
j_call: TRBJ1-1
clone_size: many
d_call: .
cdr3_aa: CASSRGNTEAFF
cdr3_nt: TGTGCCAGCAGTCGGGGGAACACTGAAGCTTTCTTT

v_call: TRBV4-1
j_call: TRBJ2-1
clone_size: .
d_call: TRBD2
cdr3_aa: CASSLGLADNEQFF
cdr3_nt: TGCGCCAGCAGCCTGGGACTAGCGGACAATGAGCAGTTCTTC

v_call: TRBV5-5
j_call: TRBJ2-5
clone_size: .
d_call: TRBD2
cdr3_aa: CASSLGLAGLYQETQYF
cdr3_nt: TGTGCCAGCAGCCTGGGACTAGCGGGGTTGTACCAAGAGACCCAGTACTTC

v_call: TRBV6-1
j_call: TRBJ2-3
clone_size: .
d_call: TRBD1
cdr3_aa: CASSKGTGDTDTQYF
cdr3_nt: TGTGCCAGCAGTAAAGGGACAGGGGACACAGATACGCAGTATTTT

v_call: TRBV20-1
j_call: TRBJ1-1
clone_size: few
d_call: TRBD1
cdr3_aa: CSAKGQGVVVDTEAFF
cdr3_nt: TGCAGTGCCAAAGGACAGGGGGTCGTAGTGGACACTGAAGCTTTCTTT

v_call: TRBV19
j_call: TRBJ1-2
clone_size: .
d_call: TRBD1
cdr3_aa: CASSILRDRRSDGYTF
cdr3_nt: TGTGCCAGTAGTATACTCCGGGACAGGCGCTCCGACGGCTACACCTTC

v_call: TRBV7-2
j_call: TRBJ1-1
clone_size: .
d_call: .
cdr3_aa: CASTTGGFTPGAFF
cdr3_nt: TGTGCCAGCACCACGGGGGGATTTACCCCAGGAGCTTTCTTT

v_call: TRBV5-6
j_call: TRBJ2-2
clone_size: .
d_call: .
cdr3_aa: CASSLSFDTGELFF
cdr3_nt: TGTGCCAGCAGCTTGTCGTTTGACACCGGGGAGCTGTTTTTT

v_call: TRBV5-1
j_call: TRBJ2-2
clone_size: .
d_call: TRBD1
cdr3_aa: CASSIHRDRTGELFF
cdr3_nt: TGCGCCAGCAGCATCCACCGGGACAGAACCGGGGAGCTGTTTTTT

v_call: TRBV15
j_call: TRBJ2-3
clone_size: few
d_call: .
cdr3_aa: CATSTWTHLTDTQYF
cdr3_nt: TGTGCCACCAGCACTTGGACCCACCTCACAGATACGCAGTATTTT

v_call: TRBV20-1
j_call: TRBJ1-2
clone_size: many
d_call: .
cdr3_aa: CSASQTDGYTF
cdr3_nt: TGCAGTGCTAGTCAAACAGATGGCTACACCTTC

v_call: TRBV7-2
j_call: TRBJ2-1
clone_size: few
d_call: .
cdr3_aa: CASSSTLLVREQFF
cdr3_nt: TGTGCCAGCAGCTCTACACTACTCGTAAGAGAGCAGTTCTTC

v_call: TRBV7-6
j_call: TRBJ2-7
clone_size: .
d_call: .
cdr3_aa: CASEEPYTYEQYF
cdr3_nt: TGTGCCAGCGAGGAGCCTTATACCTACGAGCAGTACTTC

v_call: TRBV3-1
j_call: TRBJ2-2
clone_size: .
d_call: .
cdr3_aa: CASSQDVATGELFF
cdr3_nt: TGTGCCAGCAGCCAAGATGTGGCCACCGGGGAGCTGTTTTTT

v_call: TRBV2
j_call: TRBJ1-1
clone_size: .
d_call: .
cdr3_aa: CASRGEGGLAFF
cdr3_nt: TGTGCCAGCAGGGGGGAAGGGGGTTTGGCTTTCTTT

v_call: TRBV29-1
j_call: TRBJ2-1
clone_size: .
d_call: TRBD2
cdr3_aa: CSALTSGRYEQFF
cdr3_nt: TGCAGCGCCCTGACTAGCGGGAGGTATGAGCAGTTCTTC

v_call: TRBV20-1
j_call: TRBJ1-2
clone_size: .
d_call: TRBD1
cdr3_aa: CSATGEWNYGYTF
cdr3_nt: TGCAGTGCGACAGGGGAATGGAACTATGGCTACACCTTC

v_call: TRBV20-1
j_call: TRBJ2-1
clone_size: .
d_call: .
cdr3_aa: CSASWLTLHSTYNEQFF
cdr3_nt: TGCAGTGCTAGCTGGCTGACCCTCCATAGCACCTACAATGAGCAGTTCTTC

v_call: TRBV20-1
j_call: TRBJ2-2
clone_size: few
d_call: TRBD2
cdr3_aa: CSARDWASGGTGELFF
cdr3_nt: TGCAGTGCTAGAGATTGGGCTAGCGGGGGCACCGGGGAGCTGTTTTTT

v_call: TRBV12-3/TRBV12-4
j_call: TRBJ2-7
clone_size: few
d_call: TRBD2
cdr3_aa: CASSQGAGGYEQYF
cdr3_nt: TGTGCCAGCAGTCAGGGAGCGGGAGGATACGAGCAGTACTTC

v_call: TRBV20-1
j_call: TRBJ2-5
clone_size: few
d_call: TRBD2
cdr3_aa: CSARVPSLAGVETQYF
cdr3_nt: TGCAGTGCTAGAGTCCCGAGTTTAGCGGGAGTGGAGACCCAGTACTTC

v_call: TRBV12-3/TRBV12-4
j_call: TRBJ2-1
clone_size: .
d_call: .
cdr3_aa: CAGARSYNEQFF
cdr3_nt: TGTGCTGGAGCCCGCTCCTACAATGAGCAGTTCTTC

v_call: TRBV12-3/TRBV12-4
j_call: TRBJ1-3
clone_size: .
d_call: TRBD1
cdr3_aa: CASSHRGQVGNTIYF
cdr3_nt: TGTGCCAGCAGTCACAGGGGGCAAGTTGGAAACACCATATATTTT

v_call: TRBV10-3
j_call: TRBJ2-4
clone_size: few
d_call: .
cdr3_aa: CAISEKNIQYF
cdr3_nt: TGTGCCATCAGTGAAAAAAACATTCAGTACTTC